Reported below is one T cell receptor (beta chain). TCRdb passed the RT-PCR reads through MiXCR, listing each CDR3 protein once. The top ten clones hold about 35% of a sample with approximately 200,000 distinct CDR3 sequences, around two fifths of them seen once. The sample belongs to a study of patients and donors after allogeneic stem cell transplantation. V was pared by 0 bases and J by 2 bases, with 12 bases between. Germline loops: CDR1 SGDLS, CDR2 YYNGEE. This CDR3 spans 15 amino acids. The source of this sequence is a human donor who was either an allogeneic HSCT recipient or a stem cell or donor lymphocyte infusion donor (not recorded which). It is not recorded whose cells these are; they may come from a transplant donor. The chain uses TRBV9 and TRBJ2-7; no clear D gene. The sequencing input was blood, either unsorted or a sorted T cell fraction (not recorded which). CDR3 residues: CASSVEPGSTYEQYF. Written as DNA, the CDR3 is TGTGCCAGCAGCGTAGAACCGGGTTCAACCTACGAGCAGTACTTC. Together with reference TRBV9 and TRBJ2-7, the CDR3 gives the full variable domain: DSGVTQTPKHLITATGQRVTLRCSPRSGDLSVYWYQQSLDQGLQFLIQYYNGEERAKGNILERFSAQQFPDLHSELNLSSLELGDSALYFCASSVEPGSTYEQYFGPGTRLTVT.